These 3 T cell receptor beta chains originate from one sample sequenced in a study of shared clonotypes between healthy human individuals (TCRdb year 2020). Libraries were prepared through the immunoSEQ multiplex PCR assay. Imported from immuneACCESS, the table was reduced by TCRdb to in-frame sequences with V and J called. These copies leave out some clones; in studies compared against another copy, an unresolved V gene accounts for under half, and the cause of the remainder is not known. The sample table contains a few million clones; only one count was recorded for around nine tenths of them. The top ten clones comprise under 0.15% of the sample. The sample was naive CD4+ T cells sorted from blood. The cell subset or site label on this specimen signifies: CD45RA+ positively selected. These receptors originate from a man aged 18 to 30 in good health.

The CDR3 is CASSSLGQVSPLHF. For the CDR3, the DNA is TGTGCCAGCAGCTCCCTGGGACAGGTTTCACCCCTCCACTTT. The chain employs TRBV7-2 and TRBJ1-6; 8 nucleotides line up with TRBD1. The V gene end was trimmed by 4 bases and the J gene end by 9 bases; junction bases not matched to a gene: 5. The germline V gene has CDR1 SGHTA and CDR2 FQGNSA. The CDR3 runs 14 residues. Filled out from reference TRBV7-2 and TRBJ1-6, the complete variable domain reads GAGVSQSPSNKVTEKGKDVELRCDPISGHTALYWYRQSLGQGLEFLIYFQGNSAPDKSGLPSDRFSAERTGGSVSTLTIQRTQQEDSAVYLCASSSLGQVSPLHFGNGTRLTVT.

This clone came up once. The V and J genes are TRBV19 and TRBJ2-1; possible D gene TRBD2, 6 bases. The length of the CDR3 is 14 residues. Germline lookup yields CDR1 LNHDA and CDR2 SQIVND (reference sequence). V was shortened by 4 bases and J by 6 bases, with 13 bases between the two germline ends. The CDR3 DNA follows: TGTGCCAGTAGTACACGGGACTTAGTCAATGAGCAGTTCTTC. As protein: CASSTRDLVNEQFF.

In this sample, this clone turned up once. J is TRBJ2-1 and V is TRBV11-2; 10 positions match TRBD2. This CDR3 spans 14 amino acids. Looked up from germline, CDR1 is SGHAT and CDR2 is FQNNGV. With 6 bases clipped from V and 7 bases from J, the junction kept 6 bases outside the gene matches. In DNA form, the CDR3 reads TGTGCCAGCAGGGAGGGACTAGCGTCGAATGAGCAGTTCTTC. As protein: CASREGLASNEQFF.